A selection of T cell receptor beta chains follows, all from one sample in a study of T-cell reconstitution after alpha-beta-depleted transplantation in children. TCRdb ran MiXCR on the PCR reads and lists one entry per CDR3 protein. The sample lists 250,000 to 300,000 distinct CDR3 sequences; almost 10% were seen once. The specimen was PBMCs from the stem cell graft donor, collected from the stem cell graft. The source of these receptors is a human donor who donated a stem cell graft to a child with SCID. The CDR3 runs from the conserved cysteine through the conserved F or W. Fields, in order: V gene, D gene, J gene, clone size, CDR3 DNA, CDR3 protein. A D gene is named only where the DNA matches it firmly. For some rows the clone size is stated as once, few or many, or as a class when expanded; others skip it.

>TRBV7-8|.|TRBJ2-7|.
TGTGCCAGCAGCTTTGGCGGCAAATACTACGAGCAGTACTTC
CASSFGGKYYEQYF
>TRBV2|.|TRBJ2-1|few
TGTGCCAGCAGGGAATCGGTCAGGATTAACAATGAGCAGTTCTTC
CASRESVRINNEQFF
>TRBV7-2|TRBD1|TRBJ2-7|.
TGTGCCACGTCGGACAGGAGCTCCTACGAGCAGTACTTC
CATSDRSSYEQYF
>TRBV12-3/TRBV12-4|.|TRBJ1-1|many
TGTGCCAGCAGCACCGCGGGGACGCTCGTAGCTTTCTTT
CASSTAGTLVAFF
>TRBV5-1|.|TRBJ2-6|many
TGCGCCAGCAGCTTGGGGACACCATTCTCTGGAGCCAACGTCCTGACTTTC
CASSLGTPFSGANVLTF
>TRBV20-1|.|TRBJ2-1|.
TGCAGTGCTAGGGGCAGGGTTCTTAGGGAGCAGTTCTTC
CSARGRVLREQFF
>TRBV12-3/TRBV12-4|.|TRBJ1-5|few
TGTGCCAGCAGTTCGGGCCGAGCCAATCAGCCCCAGCATTTT
CASSSGRANQPQHF
>TRBV20-1|TRBD1|TRBJ2-5|.
TGCAGTGCTAAAAGACAGGGGGCCTCAGAGACCCAGTACTTC
CSAKRQGASETQYF
>TRBV5-1|TRBD2|TRBJ2-1|.
TGCGCCAGCAGCTTGCCCAAGGGACTAGCGGGGCTCAATGAGCAGTTCTTC
CASSLPKGLAGLNEQFF
>TRBV5-5|.|TRBJ1-2|.
TGTGCCAGCAGCTTGTCGACAGGCTTTCAGAACGGCTACACCTTC
CASSLSTGFQNGYTF
>TRBV5-6|.|TRBJ2-2|.
TGTGCCAGCAGCTACTATGACACCGGGGAGCTGTTTTTT
CASSYYDTGELFF
>TRBV5-1|.|TRBJ1-1|few
TGCGCCAGCAGCCGAGACAGTTCCGAAGCTTTCTTT
CASSRDSSEAFF
>TRBV7-6|.|TRBJ2-7|few
TGTGCCAGCAGCTCGCGGGTTGAGGGCTACGAGCAGTACTTC
CASSSRVEGYEQYF
>TRBV11-1|TRBD2|TRBJ2-2|few
TGTGCCAGCAGCTTAAAACTAGCGGAAAACACCGGGGAGCTGTTTTTT
CASSLKLAENTGELFF
>TRBV10-2|.|TRBJ1-5|few
TGCGCCAGCAGTAACCGGGACTTCGGTCAGCCCCAGCATTTT
CASSNRDFGQPQHF
>TRBV28|.|TRBJ1-5|few
TGTGCCAGCAGTGGACCCAGGGGAGGAGGCAATCAGCCCCAGCATTTT
CASSGPRGGGNQPQHF
>TRBV7-2|TRBD1|TRBJ1-1|.
TGTGCCAGCAGCTTTACAGGGGGCGAAACTGAAGCTTTCTTT
CASSFTGGETEAFF
>TRBV6-1|TRBD1|TRBJ2-7|few
TGTGCCAGCAGCCCCTTGACAGGGTTCTACGAGCAGTACTTC
CASSPLTGFYEQYF
>TRBV12-3/TRBV12-4|.|TRBJ2-1|many
TGTGCCAGCAGTTACGGGGTAGGGACCTACAATGAGCAGTTCTTC
CASSYGVGTYNEQFF
>TRBV6-5|.|TRBJ2-2|.
TGTGCCAGCAGTTACGGGGCGAACACCGGGGAGCTGTTTTTT
CASSYGANTGELFF
>TRBV19|.|TRBJ2-5|.
TGTGCCAGTAGTATTATGGCTCGGGATGAGGAGACCCAGTACTTC
CASSIMARDEETQYF
>TRBV7-9|TRBD2|TRBJ2-3|.
TGTGCCAGCAGCACTATAGCGGGGGAGGCAGATACGCAGTATTTT
CASSTIAGEADTQYF
>TRBV7-7|TRBD2|TRBJ2-3|.
TGTGCTAGCAGCCCATTAGCGGGGGCCACCCGGGGAGATACGCAGTATTTT
CASSPLAGATRGDTQYF
>TRBV6-1|TRBD1|TRBJ1-5|many
TGTGCCAGCAGGGATACGACAGGGTTCGAGCCCCAGCATTTT
CASRDTTGFEPQHF
>TRBV7-9|.|TRBJ2-3|few
TGTGCCAGCAGCTTACTGGCAGGGAATGGGGATACGCAGTATTTT
CASSLLAGNGDTQYF
>TRBV29-1|.|TRBJ2-5|.
TGCAGCGTCCGAAACTGGGACACTCAAGAGACCCAGTACTTC
CSVRNWDTQETQYF
>TRBV19|.|TRBJ2-7|.
TGTGCCAGTAGTATCTCGGTGTGGCCCTACGAGCAGTACTTC
CASSISVWPYEQYF
>TRBV20-1|TRBD1|TRBJ1-5|few
TGCAGTGCTAGTTCCGGACAGGGCAGTCAGCCCCAGCATTTT
CSASSGQGSQPQHF
>TRBV10-3|.|TRBJ1-1|few
TGTGCCACCAACAGGGTGTACACTGAAGCTTTCTTT
CATNRVYTEAFF
>TRBV2|TRBD2|TRBJ2-1|few
TGTGCCAGCACCCCCGGGTGGGTAGCGGGTGACAATGAGCAGTTCTTC
CASTPGWVAGDNEQFF
>TRBV10-3|.|TRBJ1-1|many
TGTGCCATCAGTGACCTCGACACTGAAGCTTTCTTT
CAISDLDTEAFF
>TRBV12-3/TRBV12-4|TRBD1|TRBJ1-5|few
TGTGCCAGCAGTTTGCGGGGACAGGGGGCCTATTGGCCCCAGCATTTT
CASSLRGQGAYWPQHF
>TRBV10-3|.|TRBJ2-7|.
TGTGCCATCAGTGAGTCTTTCCAGGACAGCTCCTACGAGCAGTACTTC
CAISESFQDSSYEQYF
>TRBV7-9|.|TRBJ2-2|few
TGTGCCAGCAGCTCCCTCCGGGCTCCGAACACCGGGGAGCTGTTTTTT
CASSSLRAPNTGELFF
>TRBV5-1|TRBD2|TRBJ2-5|many
TGCGCCAGCAGCTTGAGCGGGGGAAGGGAGACCCAGTACTTC
CASSLSGGRETQYF
>TRBV7-8|.|TRBJ2-5|.
TGTGCCAGCAGCTTAGCCGAGGGGGGGCAAGAGACCCAGTACTTC
CASSLAEGGQETQYF
>TRBV20-1|.|TRBJ2-7|.
TGCAGTGCTTTTCCGGACTCCTACGAGCAGTACTTC
CSAFPDSYEQYF
>TRBV20-1|.|TRBJ2-3|.
TGCAGTGCCCCCCGGGGTGTCGCAGATACGCAGTATTTT
CSAPRGVADTQYF
>TRBV12-3/TRBV12-4|.|TRBJ1-5|many
TGTGCCAGCACCCCGGACGGGAATCAGCCCCAGCATTTT
CASTPDGNQPQHF